Each of the 9 T cell receptor beta chains below was sequenced from the same sample in a study of CD8+CD57+ T cells in acquired aplastic anemia. Profiling that covered TCR beta VDJ and CDR3 relied on genomic DNA as its template. TCRdb analysed the reads with MiXCR anew, one entry per CDR3 protein. The sample has 250,000 to 350,000 distinct CDR3 sequences; roughly half are singletons. The sample consisted of sorted CD4+, CD8+, or CD8+CD57+ T cells (not recorded which) from PBMCs. All receptors come from a human donor with severe aplastic anemia or a healthy control (not recorded which).

A few counts support this clonotype. The chain joins TRBV19 to TRBJ1-5, with a weak D call TRBD1 (5 bases). The ends were cut back, 5 bases at V and 3 bases at J, with 11 bases in the middle. CDR3 length equals 14 residues. The germline CDR1 and CDR2 sequences are LNHDA and SQIVND (reference sequence). The CDR3 DNA sequence: TGTGCCAGTAGTCTCCGGGACGCCAATCAGCCCCAGCATTTT. This encodes CASSLRDANQPQHF.

This clonotype showed up many times. The chain is built from TRBV18 and TRBJ1-6; maybe TRBD1 (5 bases). Germline loops: CDR1 KGHSH, CDR2 LQKENI. The CDR3 runs 16 residues. V lost 6 bases to trimming and J lost 9 bases, with 21 bases between them. This CDR3 is CASSLGGAGWGSPLHF. The CDR3 region has the DNA TGTGCCAGCTCCCTCGGGGGTGCTGGATGGGGTTCACCCCTCCACTTT.

The chain has TRBV7-9 and TRBJ2-7; D is possibly TRBD1 (5 bases). The V gene lost 5 bases and the J gene lost 5 bases, with 19 bases spanning the gap. The CDR3 runs 15 residues. The germline V gene encodes CDR1 SEHNR and CDR2 FQNEAQ (reference sequence). CDR3 region: CASSRTISTRDEQYF. The DNA for the CDR3 is TGTGCCAGCAGCCGCACGATATCAACCAGGGACGAGCAGTACTTC.

The CDR3: CATPRVPTNEKLFF. The CDR3 coding sequence is TGTGCCACCCCCAGGGTACCAACTAATGAAAAACTGTTTTTT. The chain employs TRBV24-1 and TRBJ1-4, with D perhaps matching TRBD1 (5 bases). Germline lookup yields CDR1 KGHDR and CDR2 SFDVKD. This CDR3 contains 14 residues. The ends were cut back, 9 bases at V and 0 bases at J, with 10 bases in the middle.

As to this clonotype: Here the CDR3 omits its conserved ending phenylalanine or tryptophan, so a read error is the likely source. For the CDR3, the DNA is TGTGCCATCAGTGAGATGACAGGGCCCACCGGGGAGCTGTTTTCT. Translating it yields CAISEMTGPTGELFS. The chain is built from TRBV10-3 and TRBJ2-2; 7 nucleotides line up with TRBD1. From germline, CDR1 is ENHRY and CDR2 SYGVKD. The CDR3 contains 15 residues. The trim removed 2 bases at V and 4 bases at J, leaving 4 bases unmatched.

The rearrangement uses TRBV29-1 and TRBJ2-3; 8 bases align to TRBD2. Germline trimming cut 6 bases from V and 2 bases from J; bases unmatched to any gene: 4. Germline V lookup: CDR1 SQVTM, CDR2 ANQGSEA. This CDR3 region has 13 residues. CDR3 bases: TGCAGCGTAAGCGGGAGACACACAGATACGCAGTATTTT. Translated: CSVSGRHTDTQYF.

This chain uses TRBV14 with TRBJ2-7; D ambiguous. This CDR3 comprises 11 residues. Trimming stripped 1 base from V and 6 bases from J, with 4 bases between. Germline CDR1 SGHDN, CDR2 FVKESK. The CDR3 sequence is CASSQVFEQYF. CDR3 nucleotides: TGTGCCAGCAGCCAAGTTTTCGAGCAGTACTTC.

This clonotype was seen ten or more times. The chain recombines TRBV6-5 with TRBJ1-2; D uncertain. The CDR3 contains 14 residues. Trimming removed 2 bases from V and 5 bases from J, with 12 bases in between. Germline V gene data show CDR1 as MNHEY and CDR2 as SVGAGI. The DNA of the CDR3 is TGTGCCAGCAGTTACGATCCCGAAGATTATGGCTACACCTTC. It translates to CASSYDPEDYGYTF.

The sample holds many counts of this clonotype. The chain has TRBV2 and TRBJ2-1; 8 bases are a match to TRBD2. The CDR3 length is 14 residues. CDR1 SNHLY and CDR2 FYNNEI come from the germline V gene. The V gene end was trimmed by 6 bases and the J gene end by 0 bases; junction bases not matched to a gene: 1. The DNA for the CDR3 is TGTGCCAGCAGCGGGACTAGCTCCTACAATGAGCAGTTCTTC. It yields the protein CASSGTSSYNEQFF.